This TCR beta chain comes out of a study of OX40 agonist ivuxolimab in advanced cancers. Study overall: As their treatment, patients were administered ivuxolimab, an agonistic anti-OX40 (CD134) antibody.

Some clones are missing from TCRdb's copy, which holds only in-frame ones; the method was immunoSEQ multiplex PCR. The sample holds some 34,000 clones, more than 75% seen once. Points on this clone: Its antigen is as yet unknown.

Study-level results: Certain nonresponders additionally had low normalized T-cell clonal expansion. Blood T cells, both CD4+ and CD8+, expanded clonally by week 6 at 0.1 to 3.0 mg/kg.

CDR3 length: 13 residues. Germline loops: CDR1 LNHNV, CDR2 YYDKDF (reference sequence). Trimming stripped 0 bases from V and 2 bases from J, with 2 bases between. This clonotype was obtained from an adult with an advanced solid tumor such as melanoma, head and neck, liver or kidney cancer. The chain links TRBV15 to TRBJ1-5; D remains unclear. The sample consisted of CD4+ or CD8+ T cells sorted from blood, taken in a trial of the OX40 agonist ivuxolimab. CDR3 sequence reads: CATSRDRNQPQHF. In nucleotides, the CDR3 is TGTGCCACCAGCAGAGACCGCAATCAGCCCCAGCATTTT.